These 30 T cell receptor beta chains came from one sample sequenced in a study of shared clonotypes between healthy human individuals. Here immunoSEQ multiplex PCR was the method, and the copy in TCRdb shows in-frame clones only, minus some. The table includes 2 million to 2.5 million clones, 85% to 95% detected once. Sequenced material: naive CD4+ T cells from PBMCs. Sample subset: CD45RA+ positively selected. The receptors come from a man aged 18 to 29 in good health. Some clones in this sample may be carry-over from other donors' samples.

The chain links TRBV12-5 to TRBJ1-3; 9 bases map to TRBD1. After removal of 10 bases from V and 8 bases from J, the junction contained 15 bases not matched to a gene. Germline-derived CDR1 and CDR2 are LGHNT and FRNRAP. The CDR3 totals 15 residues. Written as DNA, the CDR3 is TGTGCTACCAGTACCGGGACAGGGCCCATGGACACCATATATTTT. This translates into CATSTGTGPMDTIYF.

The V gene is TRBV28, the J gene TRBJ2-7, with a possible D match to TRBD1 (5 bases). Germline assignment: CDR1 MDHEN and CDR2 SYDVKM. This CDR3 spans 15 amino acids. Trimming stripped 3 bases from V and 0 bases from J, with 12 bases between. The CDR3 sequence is CASSFVGPASYEQYF. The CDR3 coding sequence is TGTGCCAGCAGTTTCGTGGGGCCGGCCTCCTACGAGCAGTACTTC.

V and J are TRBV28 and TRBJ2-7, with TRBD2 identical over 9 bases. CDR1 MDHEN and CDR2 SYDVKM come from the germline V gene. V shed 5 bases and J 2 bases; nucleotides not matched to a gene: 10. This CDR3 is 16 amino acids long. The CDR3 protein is CASSRSGGRGTYEQYF. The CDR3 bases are TGTGCCAGCAGTCGGTCAGGCGGGAGGGGAACCTACGAGCAGTACTTC. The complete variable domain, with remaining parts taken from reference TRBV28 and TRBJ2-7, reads DVKVTQSSRYLVKRTGEKVFLECVQDMDHENMFWYRQDPGLGLRLIYFSYDVKMKEKGDIPEGYSVSREKKERFSLILESASTNQTSMYLCASSRSGGRGTYEQYFGPGTRLTVT.

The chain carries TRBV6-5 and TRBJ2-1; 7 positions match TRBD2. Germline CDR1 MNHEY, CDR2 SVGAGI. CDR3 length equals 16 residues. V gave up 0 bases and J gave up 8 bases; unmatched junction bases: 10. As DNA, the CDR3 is TGTGCCAGCAGTTACTCCCGCGGGAGTGGGGGAGATGAGCAGTTCTTC. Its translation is CASSYSRGSGGDEQFF.

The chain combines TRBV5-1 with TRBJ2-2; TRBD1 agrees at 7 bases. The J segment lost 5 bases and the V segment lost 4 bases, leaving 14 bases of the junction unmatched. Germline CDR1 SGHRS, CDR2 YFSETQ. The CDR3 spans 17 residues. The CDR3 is CASSAFTTGQQTGELFF. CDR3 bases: TGCGCCAGCAGCGCTTTTACTACGGGACAGCAAACCGGGGAGCTGTTTTTT.

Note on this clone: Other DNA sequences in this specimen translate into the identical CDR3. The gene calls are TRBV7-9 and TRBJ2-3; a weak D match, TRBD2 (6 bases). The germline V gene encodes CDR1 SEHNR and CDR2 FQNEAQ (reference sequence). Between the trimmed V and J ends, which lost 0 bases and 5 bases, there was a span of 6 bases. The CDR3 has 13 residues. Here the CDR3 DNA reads TGTGCCAGCAGCTTAGCGGGGGGAGATACGCAGTATTTT. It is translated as CASSLAGGDTQYF.

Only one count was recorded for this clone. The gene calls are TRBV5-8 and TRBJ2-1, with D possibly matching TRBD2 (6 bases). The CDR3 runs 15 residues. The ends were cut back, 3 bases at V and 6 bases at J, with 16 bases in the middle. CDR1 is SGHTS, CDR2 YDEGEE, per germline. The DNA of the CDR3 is TGTGCCAGCAGCTCCCTAGCGACCGGGGGCAATGAGCAGTTCTTC. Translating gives CASSSLATGGNEQFF.

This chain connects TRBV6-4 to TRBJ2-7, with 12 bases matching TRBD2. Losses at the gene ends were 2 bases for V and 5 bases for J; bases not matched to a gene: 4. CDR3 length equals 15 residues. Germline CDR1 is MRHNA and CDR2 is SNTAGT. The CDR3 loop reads CASSDPSGRADEQYF. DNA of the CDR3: TGTGCCAGCAGTGACCCTAGCGGGAGGGCCGACGAGCAGTACTTC.

CDR3 nucleotides: TGTGCCAGCAGCTTGAGGGCAGAGACCCAGTACTTC. Its translation is CASSLRAETQYF. The chain recombines TRBV5-6 with TRBJ2-5; D unclear. The CDR3 runs 12 residues. V was cut by 1 base and J by 4 bases, with 5 bases left in between. Germline CDR1 reads SGHDT; CDR2 reads YYEEEE.

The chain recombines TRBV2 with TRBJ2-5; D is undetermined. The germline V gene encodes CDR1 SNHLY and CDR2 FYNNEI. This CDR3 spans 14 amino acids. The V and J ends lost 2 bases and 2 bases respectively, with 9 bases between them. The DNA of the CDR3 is TGTGCCAGCAGTGAATCACAGTTTCAAGAGACCCAGTACTTC. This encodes CASSESQFQETQYF.

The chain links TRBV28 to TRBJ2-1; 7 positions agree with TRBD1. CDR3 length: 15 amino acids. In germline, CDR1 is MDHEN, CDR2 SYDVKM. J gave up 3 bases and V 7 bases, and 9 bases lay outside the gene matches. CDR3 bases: TGTGCCAGCAACATCCGGGACAGTATCTACAATGAGCAGTTCTTC. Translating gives CASNIRDSIYNEQFF.

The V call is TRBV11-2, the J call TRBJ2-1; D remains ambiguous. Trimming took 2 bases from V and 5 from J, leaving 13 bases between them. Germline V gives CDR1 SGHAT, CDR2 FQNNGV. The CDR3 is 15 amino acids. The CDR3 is CASSLWPLLHNEQFF. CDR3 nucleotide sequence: TGTGCCAGCAGCTTATGGCCGTTGTTACACAATGAGCAGTTCTTC.

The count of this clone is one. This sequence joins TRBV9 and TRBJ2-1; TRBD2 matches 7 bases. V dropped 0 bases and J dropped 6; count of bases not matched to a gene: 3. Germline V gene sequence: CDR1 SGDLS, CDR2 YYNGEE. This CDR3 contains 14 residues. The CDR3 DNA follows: TGTGCCAGCAGCGTAGAACTAGCGATCAATGAGCAGTTCTTC. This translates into CASSVELAINEQFF.

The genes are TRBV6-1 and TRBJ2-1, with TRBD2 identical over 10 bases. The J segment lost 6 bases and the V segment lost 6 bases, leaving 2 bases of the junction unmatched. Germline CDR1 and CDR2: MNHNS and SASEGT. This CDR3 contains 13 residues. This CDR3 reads CASRLAGGNEQFF. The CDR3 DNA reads TGTGCCAGCAGGTTAGCGGGAGGCAATGAGCAGTTCTTC.

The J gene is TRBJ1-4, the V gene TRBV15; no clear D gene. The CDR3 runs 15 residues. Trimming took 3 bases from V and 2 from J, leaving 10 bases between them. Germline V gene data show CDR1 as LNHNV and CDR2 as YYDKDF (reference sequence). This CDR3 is CATSSISTTNEKLFF. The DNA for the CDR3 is TGTGCCACCAGCAGTATCAGTACCACTAATGAAAAACTGTTTTTT.

The CDR3 is CASSWGGGGQPQHF. CDR3 bases: TGTGCCAGCAGTTGGGGGGGTGGGGGTCAGCCCCAGCATTTT. The chain carries TRBV6-5 and TRBJ1-5; D might be TRBD1 (5 bases). This CDR3 contains 14 residues. V shed 4 bases and J shed 6 bases, with 13 bases lying between them. The germline V gene encodes CDR1 MNHEY and CDR2 SVGAGI.

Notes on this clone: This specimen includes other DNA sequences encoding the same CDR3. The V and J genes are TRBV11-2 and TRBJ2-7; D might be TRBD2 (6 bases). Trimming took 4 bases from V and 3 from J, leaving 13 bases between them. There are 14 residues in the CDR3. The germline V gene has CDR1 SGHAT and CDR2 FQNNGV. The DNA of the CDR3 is TGTGCCAGCAGCTCGCTAACCGGGGGCTACGAGCAGTACTTC. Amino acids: CASSSLTGGYEQYF.

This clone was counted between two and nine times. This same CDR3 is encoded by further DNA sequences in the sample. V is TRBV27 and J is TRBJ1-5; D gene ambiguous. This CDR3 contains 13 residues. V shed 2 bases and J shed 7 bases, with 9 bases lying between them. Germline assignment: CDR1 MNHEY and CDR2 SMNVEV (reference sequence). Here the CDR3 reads CASSLDRGQPQHF. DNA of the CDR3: TGTGCCAGCAGTTTAGATCGCGGACAGCCCCAGCATTTT.

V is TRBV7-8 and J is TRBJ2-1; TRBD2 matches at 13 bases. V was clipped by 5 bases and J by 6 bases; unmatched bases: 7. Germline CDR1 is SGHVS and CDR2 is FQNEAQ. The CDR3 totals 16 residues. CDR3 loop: CASSDSTSGGFNEQFF. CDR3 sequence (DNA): TGTGCCAGCAGCGATTCGACTAGCGGGGGGTTCAATGAGCAGTTCTTC.

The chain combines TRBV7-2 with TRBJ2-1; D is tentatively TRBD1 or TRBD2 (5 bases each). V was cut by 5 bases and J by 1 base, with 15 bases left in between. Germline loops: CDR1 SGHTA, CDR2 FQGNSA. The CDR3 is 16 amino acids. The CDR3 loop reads CASSQPGTSSYNEQFF. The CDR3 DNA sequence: TGTGCCAGCAGCCAGCCAGGGACGTCGTCCTACAATGAGCAGTTCTTC. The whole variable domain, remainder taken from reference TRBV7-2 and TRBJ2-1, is GAGVSQSPSNKVTEKGKDVELRCDPISGHTALYWYRQSLGQGLEFLIYFQGNSAPDKSGLPSDRFSAERTGGSVSTLTIQRTQQEDSAVYLCASSQPGTSSYNEQFFGPGTRLTVL.

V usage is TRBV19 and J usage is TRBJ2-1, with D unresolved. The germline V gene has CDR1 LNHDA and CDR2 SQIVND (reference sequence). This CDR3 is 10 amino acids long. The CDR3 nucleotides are TGTGCTTCTGGGTACAATGAGCAGTTCTTC. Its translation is CASGYNEQFF.

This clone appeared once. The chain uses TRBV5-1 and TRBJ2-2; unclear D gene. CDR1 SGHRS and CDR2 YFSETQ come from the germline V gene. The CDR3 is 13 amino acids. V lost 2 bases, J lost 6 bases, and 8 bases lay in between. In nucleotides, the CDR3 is TGCGCCAGCAGCTTCGGCAGCCCCGGGGAGCTGTTTTTT. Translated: CASSFGSPGELFF.

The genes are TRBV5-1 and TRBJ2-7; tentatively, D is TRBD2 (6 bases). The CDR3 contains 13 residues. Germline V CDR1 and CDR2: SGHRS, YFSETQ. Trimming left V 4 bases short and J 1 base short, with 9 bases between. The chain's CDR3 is CASSNLASYEQYF. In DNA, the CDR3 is TGCGCCAGCAGCAACCTAGCGTCCTACGAGCAGTACTTC. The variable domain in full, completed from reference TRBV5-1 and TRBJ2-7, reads KAGVTQTPRYLIKTRGQQVTLSCSPISGHRSVSWYQQTPGQGLQFLFEYFSETQRNKGNFPGRFSGRQFSNSRSEMNVSTLELGDSALYLCASSNLASYEQYFGPGTRLTVT.

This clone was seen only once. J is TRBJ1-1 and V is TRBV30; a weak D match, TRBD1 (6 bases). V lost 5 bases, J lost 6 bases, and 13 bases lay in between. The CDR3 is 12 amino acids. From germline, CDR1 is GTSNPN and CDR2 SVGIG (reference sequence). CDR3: CAWGGGFAEAFF. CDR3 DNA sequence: TGTGCCTGGGGAGGGGGGTTCGCTGAAGCTTTCTTT.

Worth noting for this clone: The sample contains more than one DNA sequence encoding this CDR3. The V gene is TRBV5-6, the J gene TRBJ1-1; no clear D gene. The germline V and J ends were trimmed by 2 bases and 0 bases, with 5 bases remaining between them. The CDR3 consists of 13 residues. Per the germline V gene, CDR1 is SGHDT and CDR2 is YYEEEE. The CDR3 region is CASSFYMNTEAFF. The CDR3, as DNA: TGTGCCAGCAGCTTCTATATGAACACTGAAGCTTTCTTT.

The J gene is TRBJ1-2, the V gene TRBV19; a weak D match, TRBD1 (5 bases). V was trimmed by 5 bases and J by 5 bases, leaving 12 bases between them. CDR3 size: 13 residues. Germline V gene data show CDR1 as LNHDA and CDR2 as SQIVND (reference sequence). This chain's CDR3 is CASSGGVVYGYTF. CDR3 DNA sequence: TGTGCCAGTAGTGGAGGGGTAGTTTATGGCTACACCTTC.

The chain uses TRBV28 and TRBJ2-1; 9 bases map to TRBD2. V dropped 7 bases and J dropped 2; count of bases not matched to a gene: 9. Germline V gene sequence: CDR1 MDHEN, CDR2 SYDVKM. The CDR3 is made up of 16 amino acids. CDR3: CASIQGSSGAYNEQFF. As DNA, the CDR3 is TGTGCCAGCATTCAGGGGTCTAGCGGGGCCTACAATGAGCAGTTCTTC.

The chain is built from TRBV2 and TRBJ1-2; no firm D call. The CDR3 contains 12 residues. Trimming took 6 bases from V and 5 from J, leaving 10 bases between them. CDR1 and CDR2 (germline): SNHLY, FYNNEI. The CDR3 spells CASRVGAYGYTF. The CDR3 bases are TGTGCCAGCAGGGTGGGAGCGTATGGCTACACCTTC.

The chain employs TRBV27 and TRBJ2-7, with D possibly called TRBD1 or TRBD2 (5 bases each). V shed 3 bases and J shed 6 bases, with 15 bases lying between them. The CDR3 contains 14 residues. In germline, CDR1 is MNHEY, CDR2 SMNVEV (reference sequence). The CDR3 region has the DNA TGTGCCAGCAGTTTGATGGGACCCCGGAGCGAGCAGTACTTC. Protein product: CASSLMGPRSEQYF.

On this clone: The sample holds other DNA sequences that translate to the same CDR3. CDR3 sequence: CASSLRGGYGYTF. The CDR3, as DNA: TGTGCCAGCAGTCTAAGAGGGGGTTATGGCTACACCTTC. This sequence joins TRBV7-3 and TRBJ1-2, with D possibly being TRBD1 (6 bases). V lost 6 bases and J lost 5, with 13 bases in between. Looked up from germline, CDR1 is SGHTA and CDR2 is FQGTGA. This CDR3 comprises 13 residues.